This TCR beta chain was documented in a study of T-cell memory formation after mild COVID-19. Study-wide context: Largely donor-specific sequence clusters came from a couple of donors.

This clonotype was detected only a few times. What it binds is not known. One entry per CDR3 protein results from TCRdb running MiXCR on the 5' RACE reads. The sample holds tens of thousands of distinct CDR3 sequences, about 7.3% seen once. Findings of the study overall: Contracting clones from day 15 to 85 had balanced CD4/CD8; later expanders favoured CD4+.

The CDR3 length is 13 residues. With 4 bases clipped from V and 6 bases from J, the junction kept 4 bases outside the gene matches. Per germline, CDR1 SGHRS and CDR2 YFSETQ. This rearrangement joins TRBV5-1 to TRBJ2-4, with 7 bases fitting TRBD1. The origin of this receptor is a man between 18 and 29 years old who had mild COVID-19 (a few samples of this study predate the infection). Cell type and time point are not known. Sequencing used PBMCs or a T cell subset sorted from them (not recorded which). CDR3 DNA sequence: TGCGCCAGCAGCGCGACAGGGAGAAACATTCAGTACTTC. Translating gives CASSATGRNIQYF.